This TCR beta chain is from a study of blood T cells in healthy people across ages. Study details: In model experiments, template switching was able to capture about one barcoded beta molecule for every two T cells that were present.

Note on this clonotype: The antigen is undetermined.

The ends were cut back, 1 base at V and 11 bases at J, with 27 bases in the middle. The germline V gene encodes CDR1 MDHEN and CDR2 SYDVKM. This CDR3 has 18 amino acids. The second PCR ran 7 to 11 cycles with a sample-barcoded 5' primer and J-beta primers. TCRdb fed the 5' RACE reads into MiXCR, producing one record per CDR3 protein. This sample has approximately 1.5 million distinct CDR3 sequences; about 32% occur once, and the top ten carry about 11%. Per-sample PBMC isolation yielded at least 7 million cells. General study findings and limits: Naive T cell percentage by flow cytometry tracked strongly with beta diversity.

The specimen sequenced was blood. The rearrangement uses TRBV28 and TRBJ1-5; D is possibly TRBD1 (5 bases). The clonotype comes from a woman in her 30s in good health. The CDR3 sequence is CASSLLSLGRVIGVAQHF. Here the CDR3 DNA reads TGTGCCAGCAGTTTATTAAGTCTGGGACGGGTGATTGGGGTGGCCCAGCATTTT.